A single sample is the source of the 26 T cell receptor beta chains below, sequenced in a study of Graves' ophthalmopathy and Graves' hyperthyroidism. Investigators amplified TCR beta CDR3 regions from RNA transcripts. RT-PCR was first run with HTBI primers, then multiplex PCR in a second round. TCRdb reanalysed the multiplex PCR reads using MiXCR and keeps one entry per CDR3 protein. The table includes about 550,000 distinct CDR3 sequences, 35% to 45% detected once. The sample taken for sequencing was peripheral blood or thyroid tissue (not recorded which). Receptors originate from an adult man with Graves' hyperthyroidism.

This sequence joins TRBV7-9 and TRBJ2-1, with 8 bases that match TRBD2. Germline trimming cut 1 base from V and 5 bases from J; bases unmatched to any gene: 7. Germline CDR1 and CDR2: SEHNR and FQNEAQ (reference sequence). This CDR3 is built from 16 residues. CDR3 nucleotides: TGTGCCAGCAGCTTAGAGCTAGCGGGCGGAAACAATGAGCAGTTCTTC. Protein: CASSLELAGGNNEQFF.

With respect to this clonotype: The CDR3 ends on some other residue instead of the conserved phenylalanine or tryptophan, so this is likely a read error. Because the CDR3's place on the DNA is in doubt, the DNA is left out and the CDR3 is given as listed by TCRdb. The V gene is TRBV2, the J gene TRBJ1-3. Termini included, the CDR3 measures 10 amino acids. Germline lookup yields CDR1 SNHLY and CDR2 FYNNEI. CDR3: CASSVEQGPS.

This clonotype was seen many times. V is TRBV29-1 and J is TRBJ2-2, with D hard to call. CDR1 is SQVTM and CDR2 is ANQGSEA in the germline V gene. CDR3 length: 13 residues. Between the trimmed V and J ends, which lost 4 bases and 0 bases, there was a span of 6 bases. The CDR3 loop is CSVGEANTGELFF. CDR3 coding DNA: TGCAGCGTTGGCGAAGCGAACACCGGGGAGCTGTTTTTT.

The gene calls are TRBV10-3 and TRBJ2-7; 8 bases agree with TRBD1. Germline CDR1 and CDR2: ENHRY and SYGVKD. V gave up 4 bases and J gave up 6 bases; unmatched junction bases: 11. There are 15 residues in the CDR3. CDR3 DNA: TGTGCCATCAGTGGCTCGGACAGGGACTTTGGCGAGCAGTACTTC. Encoded protein: CAISGSDRDFGEQYF.

There are many counts of this clonotype. The rearrangement uses TRBV7-9 and TRBJ2-7, with D possibly being TRBD1 (5 bases). V was shortened by 3 bases and J by 2 bases, with 11 bases between the two germline ends. The CDR3 is made up of 14 amino acids. Germline lookup yields CDR1 SEHNR and CDR2 FQNEAQ (reference sequence). The CDR3 nucleotides are TGTGCCAGCAGCTTCCCGGACAAGACCTACGAGCAGTACTTC. This encodes CASSFPDKTYEQYF.

Ten or more counts support this clonotype. This chain links TRBV24-1 with TRBJ2-7; TRBD1 matches 8 bases. The CDR3 spans 15 residues. Germline V CDR1 and CDR2: KGHDR, SFDVKD. The J segment lost 3 bases and the V segment lost 3 bases, leaving 6 bases of the junction unmatched. In DNA form, the CDR3 reads TGTGCCACCAGTGATGGAGCAGGGGGCGTCTACGAGCAGTACTTC. Its translation: CATSDGAGGVYEQYF.

The chain uses TRBV10-3 and TRBJ1-4; TRBD1 aligns across 10 bases. Germline values: CDR1 ENHRY, CDR2 SYGVKD. Trimming cost V 6 bases and J 3 bases; bases outside gene matches: 7. This CDR3 has 16 residues. CDR3 region: CAISDYGTGANEKLFF. CDR3 nucleotide sequence: TGTGCCATCAGCGACTACGGGACAGGGGCTAATGAAAAACTGTTTTTT.

The table lists this clonotype with a count of one. CDR3 region: CSARQGSNEKLFF. CDR3 nucleotide sequence: TGCAGTGCTAGACAGGGTTCAAATGAAAAACTGTTTTTT. The V call is TRBV20-1, the J call TRBJ1-4, with D perhaps TRBD1 (5 bases). This CDR3 has 13 residues. Trimming took 2 bases from V and 5 from J, leaving 9 bases between them. Per the germline V gene, CDR1 is DFQATT and CDR2 is SNEGSKA (reference sequence).

This clonotype was seen many times. In DNA form, the CDR3 reads TGTGCCAGCAGTTCCATTGGACAGGGAGGCACTGAAGCTTTCTTT. Its protein product is CASSSIGQGGTEAFF. V usage is TRBV6-5 and J usage is TRBJ1-1, with 8 bases lining up with TRBD1. Germline V CDR1 and CDR2: MNHEY, SVGAGI. The CDR3 has 15 amino acids. V shed 4 bases and J 4 bases; nucleotides not matched to a gene: 8.

This clonotype was found many times. The rearrangement joins TRBV6-1 to TRBJ1-2; D might be TRBD1 (6 bases). The CDR3 sequence is 12 residues long. Germline V gene lookup returns CDR1 MNHNS and CDR2 SASEGT. V was pared by 8 bases and J by 2 bases, with 9 bases between. Here the CDR3 reads CASAGQNYGYTF. CDR3 nucleotide sequence: TGTGCCAGCGCTGGACAGAACTATGGCTACACCTTC.

The chain's CDR3 is CATSSLGQGHQETQYF. The CDR3 region has the DNA TGTGCCACCAGCAGCTTGGGACAGGGCCATCAAGAGACCCAGTACTTC. The J gene is TRBJ2-5, the V gene TRBV15; 9 bases fit TRBD1. The ends lost 3 bases at V and 2 bases at J; junction bases unmatched: 7. The CDR3 covers 16 residues. The germline V gene encodes CDR1 LNHNV and CDR2 YYDKDF (reference sequence).

This chain connects TRBV7-8 to TRBJ2-3; D is undetermined. Deletions cut 0 bases from V and 0 bases from J, with 16 bases between. This CDR3 has 18 amino acids. Germline CDR1 and CDR2: SGHVS and FQNEAQ. DNA of the CDR3: TGTGCCAGCAGCTTAGCGTGGGCGGCCAGGATCAGCACAGATACGCAGTATTTT. Amino acid sequence: CASSLAWAARISTDTQYF.

This clonotype was recorded at least ten times. The chain has TRBV10-3 and TRBJ2-2; D gene ambiguous. The CDR3 is made up of 12 amino acids. V lost 4 bases, J lost 2 bases, and 2 bases lay in between. In germline, CDR1 is ENHRY, CDR2 SYGVKD. The CDR3 DNA sequence: TGTGCCATCAGTGCAAACACCGGGGAGCTGTTTTTT. Translation gives CAISANTGELFF.

The J gene is TRBJ2-7, the V gene TRBV9; D is possibly TRBD2 (6 bases). The DNA end lines up better with TRBJ2-1; the J call may be wrong. Germline V gene lookup returns CDR1 SGDLS and CDR2 YYNGEE. This CDR3 comprises 15 residues. The CDR3 DNA follows: TGTGCCAGCAGCGCAACTAGCAGGGAGTACAATGAGCAGTTCTTC. This translates into CASSATSREYNEQFF.

This clonotype was found many times. The rearrangement uses TRBV25-1 and TRBJ1-1, with a tentative D call TRBD1 (6 bases). V was clipped by 3 bases and J by 0 bases, with 11 bases between them. The CDR3 contains 15 residues. Germline-derived CDR1 and CDR2 are MGHDK and SYGVNS. CDR3 loop: CASSEGAGMNTEAFF. The CDR3 DNA is TGTGCCAGCAGTGAGGGGGCAGGGATGAACACTGAAGCTTTCTTT.

This clonotype was counted at least ten times. This chain connects TRBV6-5 to TRBJ1-2, with no clear D. The V gene's germline CDR1 is MNHEY and CDR2 SVGAGI. The CDR3 totals 15 residues. Trimming stripped 5 bases from V and 7 bases from J, with 20 bases between. The CDR3 spells CASSPLQDELVGYTF. CDR3 in DNA: TGTGCCAGCAGTCCCCTGCAGGACGAACTGGTTGGCTACACCTTC.

On this clonotype: The junction departs from the called germline gene at one end, perhaps through a read error. This chain uses TRBV25-1 with TRBJ2-5; D may be TRBD1 (6 bases). The CDR3 has 15 amino acids. The germline V gene encodes CDR1 MGHDK and CDR2 SYGVNS. This CDR3 is CASGDESRGQETQYF. CDR3 DNA: TGTGCCAGCGGTGACGAATCCAGGGGTCAAGAGACCCAGTACTTC.

The chain uses TRBV6-5 and TRBJ1-5; 7 nucleotides line up with TRBD1. The junction had 8 bases not matched to a gene; V was cut back by 5 bases and J by 4 bases. There are 15 residues in the CDR3. Germline lookup yields CDR1 MNHEY and CDR2 SVGAGI. CDR3 in DNA: TGTGCCAGCAGTCTGCAGGGGGGCTGGAATCAGCCCCAGCATTTT. This codes for CASSLQGGWNQPQHF.

The chain combines TRBV20-1 with TRBJ2-7; 8 nucleotides line up with TRBD1. J lost 6 bases, V lost 0 bases, and 7 bases had no gene match. CDR1 and CDR2 (germline): DFQATT, SNEGSKA (reference sequence). CDR3 size: 14 residues. The CDR3 nucleotides read TGCAGTGCTAGAGATCGACAGGGGAGGCGCGAGCAGTACTTC. This sequence encodes CSARDRQGRREQYF.

Of note for this clonotype: Mismatch with germline at one junction end may stem from a read error. This chain connects TRBV7-2 to TRBJ1-2, with 7 bases aligning to TRBD1. The CDR3 loop spans 14 amino acids. Germline V gene data show CDR1 as SGHTA and CDR2 as FQGNSA. The CDR3 DNA follows: TGTGCCAGCTCGCCGTGGGGGACAGAGAATGGCCACACCTTC. This gives the protein CASSPWGTENGHTF.

This clonotype was recorded many times. V usage is TRBV5-1 and J usage is TRBJ2-7, with 7 bases lining up with TRBD2. With V trimmed by 3 bases and J by 6 bases, 15 bases remained unmatched. This CDR3 is built from 16 residues. CDR1 is SGHRS and CDR2 is YFSETQ in the germline V gene. The chain's CDR3 is CASSSYGGTLSPEQYF. The CDR3 DNA is TGCGCCAGCAGCTCCTACGGGGGGACGCTATCCCCCGAGCAGTACTTC.

This sequence joins TRBV29-1 and TRBJ2-7; TRBD1 aligns across 8 bases. Unmatched junction bases numbered 8, after V lost 0 bases and J lost 4 bases. The CDR3 consists of 15 residues. Germline-derived CDR1 and CDR2 are SQVTM and ANQGSEA. The CDR3 DNA follows: TGCAGCGTTGAAGATAGGCGACAGGGGTTATACGAGCAGTACTTC. Encoded protein: CSVEDRRQGLYEQYF.

The chain joins TRBV30 to TRBJ1-1; D unclear. Trimming shortened V by 0 bases and J by 9 bases, and 11 bases separated the two germline ends. This CDR3 has 12 residues. CDR1 GTSNPN and CDR2 SVGIG come from the germline V gene (reference sequence). The CDR3 reads CAWSVGLGKAFF. CDR3 sequence (DNA): TGTGCCTGGAGTGTAGGCCTTGGAAAAGCTTTCTTT.

This clonotype came up many times. The rearrangement joins TRBV12-3 or TRBV12-4 to TRBJ1-5; TRBD1 agrees at 7 bases. The CDR3 sequence is 15 residues long. The junction had 5 bases not matched to a gene; V was cut back by 6 bases and J by 0 bases. CDR3 in DNA: TGTGCCAGCAGAACCGGACAGGATAGCAATCAGCCCCAGCATTTT. Translation gives CASRTGQDSNQPQHF.

This clonotype was detected many times. J is TRBJ1-1 and V is TRBV5-1, with D maybe TRBD1 (6 bases). Germline assignment: CDR1 SGHRS and CDR2 YFSETQ. V lost 5 bases and J lost 5, with 13 bases in between. The CDR3 has 13 residues. This chain's CDR3 is CASRDTGWTEAFF. The CDR3 nucleotides read TGCGCCAGCAGGGACACAGGGTGGACTGAAGCTTTCTTT.

This clonotype occurred many times. This rearrangement joins TRBV24-1 to TRBJ1-1; a possible D gene is TRBD1 (6 bases). This CDR3 is 17 amino acids long. Per the germline V gene, CDR1 is KGHDR and CDR2 is SFDVKD. Trimming removed 4 bases at V and 0 bases at J, with 17 bases between. CDR3 nucleotide sequence: TGTGCCACCAGTGAAGCTGGGGGGACACCCATGAACACTGAAGCTTTCTTT. Translating gives CATSEAGGTPMNTEAFF.